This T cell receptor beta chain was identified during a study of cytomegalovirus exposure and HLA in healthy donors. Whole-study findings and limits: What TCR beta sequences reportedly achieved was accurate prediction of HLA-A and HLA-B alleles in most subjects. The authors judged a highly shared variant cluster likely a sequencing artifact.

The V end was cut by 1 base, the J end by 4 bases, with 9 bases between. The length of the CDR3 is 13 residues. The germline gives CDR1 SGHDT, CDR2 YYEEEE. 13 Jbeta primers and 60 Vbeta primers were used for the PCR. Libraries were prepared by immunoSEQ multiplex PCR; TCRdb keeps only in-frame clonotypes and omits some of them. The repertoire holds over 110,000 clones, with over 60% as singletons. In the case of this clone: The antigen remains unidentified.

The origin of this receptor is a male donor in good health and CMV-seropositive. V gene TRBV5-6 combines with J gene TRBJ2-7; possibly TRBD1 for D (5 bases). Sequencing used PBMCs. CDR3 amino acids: CASSLRDSYEQYF. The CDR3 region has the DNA TGTGCCAGCAGCTTGAGAGACAGTTACGAGCAGTACTTC.